This note documents a single T cell receptor beta chain sequence. What it recognizes is unknown. Amplification used 60 Vbeta primers and 13 Jbeta primers. Original processing methods: In a later analysis, 80 million or so unique TCR beta chains included roughly 11 million shared by two or more donors. Using immunoSEQ multiplex PCR, the repertoire was profiled, and TCRdb retains in-frame clones only, with some absent. Clone size and V and J calls were adopted from that table, with D and trimming inferred from the DNA. The sample totals 35,000 to 45,000 clones. V gave up 8 bases and J gave up 5 bases, with 12 bases separating them. Germline V gene data show CDR1 as WNHNN and CDR2 as SYGVQD (reference sequence). There are 12 residues in the CDR3. These data come from a study of cytomegalovirus exposure and HLA in healthy donors. Study-wide results and caveats: A later analysis linked a missense DCLRE1C variant to TCR beta V- and J-gene trimming.

The V gene is TRBV10-1, the J gene TRBJ1-1; no clear D gene. The sequence was collected from a male donor in good health and CMV-seronegative. Sequenced input: PBMCs. This CDR3 is CASSRFGTEAFF. CDR3 nucleotides: TGCGCCAGCTCGAGGTTCGGGACTGAAGCTTTCTTT.